These 27 T cell receptor beta chains were all obtained from the same sample, sequenced in a study of cytomegalovirus exposure and HLA in healthy donors. Vbeta (60) and Jbeta (13) primers were used in the PCR. Assay: immunoSEQ multiplex PCR; the TCRdb copy retains only in-frame clones and omits some. The sample is made up of approximately 110,000 clones, and the top ten hold 0.55% to 0.65% of it. The sample was PBMCs. The origin of the receptors is a man aged 45-65 years in good health and CMV-seronegative.

V gene TRBV4-3 combines with J gene TRBJ1-1; TRBD1 agrees at 7 bases. V lost 4 bases, J lost 3 bases, and 5 bases stayed unmatched. Looked up from germline, CDR1 is LGHNA and CDR2 is YSLEER. The CDR3 loop spans 14 amino acids. As DNA, the CDR3 is TGCGCCAGCAGCCGCCGAACAGGGGACACTGAAGCTTTCTTT. Its protein is CASSRRTGDTEAFF.

This chain uses TRBV29-1 with TRBJ1-1; TRBD1 might be the D (5 bases). The germline CDR1 and CDR2 sequences are SQVTM and ANQGSEA. Deletions cut 5 bases from V and 0 bases from J, with 10 bases between. The CDR3 is made up of 13 amino acids. This CDR3 reads CSVKTDMNTEAFF. CDR3 nucleotides: TGCAGCGTTAAGACAGATATGAACACTGAAGCTTTCTTT. Supplemented by reference TRBV29-1 and TRBJ1-1, the full variable domain reads SAVISQKPSRDICQRGTSLTIQCQVDSQVTMMFWYRQQPGQSLTLIATANQGSEATYESGFVIDKFPISRPNLTFSTLTVSNMSPEDSSIYLCSVKTDMNTEAFFGQGTRLTVV.

The rearrangement joins TRBV20-1 to TRBJ2-7, with a weak D call TRBD1 (6 bases). CDR3 length equals 11 residues. Trimming shortened V by 5 bases and J by 6 bases, and 11 bases separated the two germline ends. The germline V gene has CDR1 DFQATT and CDR2 SNEGSKA (reference sequence). CDR3 in DNA: TGCAGTGCTGGGGACACGTCCGAGCAGTACTTC. This gives the protein CSAGDTSEQYF.

The V call is TRBV11-2, the J call TRBJ2-3; TRBD2 matches at 7 bases. Per germline, CDR1 SGHAT and CDR2 FQNNGV. The junction had 10 bases not matched to a gene; V was cut back by 5 bases and J by 2 bases. This CDR3 has 16 amino acids. In DNA, the CDR3 is TGTGCCAGCAGCCCCCGGGGTAGCGGGTTCACAGATACGCAGTATTTT. Protein sequence: CASSPRGSGFTDTQYF.

This chain uses TRBV5-5 with TRBJ2-7; 8 positions match TRBD2. Unmatched junction bases numbered 3, after V lost 1 base and J lost 6 bases. Germline values: CDR1 SGHKS, CDR2 YYEKEE (reference sequence). This CDR3 is 13 amino acids long. For the CDR3, the DNA is TGTGCCAGCAGCTTGTCGGGACTAGGCGAGCAGTACTTC. Translation gives CASSLSGLGEQYF.

The rearrangement joins TRBV2 to TRBJ2-3; no clear D. The length of the CDR3 is 14 residues. The germline V gene encodes CDR1 SNHLY and CDR2 FYNNEI. V was cut by 4 bases and J by 5 bases, with 13 bases left in between. CDR3 residues: CASSVSLLGDTQYF. The CDR3, as DNA: TGTGCCAGCAGTGTGTCTCTACTCGGAGATACGCAGTATTTT.

CDR3 bases: TGTGCCAGCAGCTTAGCCCGGCGGGACGCGAAGGCTGAAGCTTTCTTT. Amino acid sequence: CASSLARRDAKAEAFF. The chain is built from TRBV11-1 and TRBJ1-1; tentative D call: TRBD1 (5 bases). The CDR3 consists of 16 residues. CDR1 is SGHAT, CDR2 FQDESV, per germline (reference sequence). V was cut by 0 bases and J by 6 bases, with 17 bases left in between.

This rearrangement joins TRBV7-2 to TRBJ1-2; 9 bases align to TRBD1. This CDR3 is 16 amino acids long. The J segment lost 5 bases and the V segment lost 5 bases, leaving 12 bases of the junction unmatched. The germline CDR1 and CDR2 sequences are SGHTA and FQGNSA. The chain's CDR3 is CASSLWTGVWDYGYTF. The CDR3 DNA reads TGTGCCAGCAGCCTATGGACAGGGGTATGGGATTATGGCTACACCTTC.

The rearrangement uses TRBV7-9 and TRBJ2-7, with TRBD1 identical over 11 bases. V lost 1 base, J lost 2 bases, and 1 base stayed unmatched. Looked up from germline, CDR1 is SEHNR and CDR2 is FQNEAQ (reference sequence). The CDR3 is 15 amino acids. The CDR3 spells CASSLGGQGAYEQYF. The CDR3 DNA follows: TGTGCCAGCAGCTTAGGGGGACAGGGGGCCTACGAGCAGTACTTC.

The rearrangement links TRBV29-1 to TRBJ2-3; D perhaps matches TRBD1 (5 bases). Between the trimmed V and J ends, which lost 6 bases and 0 bases, there was a span of 16 bases. Germline CDR1 SQVTM, CDR2 ANQGSEA. The CDR3 has 15 amino acids. The CDR3 here is CSVSQENPSTDTQYF. The CDR3 DNA sequence: TGCAGCGTCTCACAGGAGAACCCTAGCACAGATACGCAGTATTTT.

The genes are TRBV7-9 and TRBJ2-7; maybe TRBD2 (5 bases). Trimming shortened V by 6 bases and J by 0 bases, and 12 bases separated the two germline ends. The germline gives CDR1 SEHNR, CDR2 FQNEAQ (reference sequence). This CDR3 comprises 14 residues. CDR3 protein: CASSRGGSSYEQYF. In nucleotides, the CDR3 is TGTGCCAGCAGTCGAGGTGGGAGCTCCTACGAGCAGTACTTC.

The chain employs TRBV6-5 and TRBJ1-2; TRBD1 is a possible D gene (6 bases). The CDR3 length is 14 residues. The V gene lost 6 bases and the J gene lost 2 bases, with 13 bases spanning the gap. Per the germline V gene, CDR1 is MNHEY and CDR2 is SVGAGI. CDR3 loop: CASSDGQPNYGYTF. As DNA, the CDR3 is TGTGCCAGCAGCGACGGACAGCCGAACTATGGCTACACCTTC.

The chain is built from TRBV25-1 and TRBJ2-7; D perhaps matches TRBD1 (6 bases). The V gene lost 6 bases and the J gene lost 0 bases, with 15 bases spanning the gap. In germline, CDR1 is MGHDK, CDR2 SYGVNS. The CDR3 extends over 15 amino acids. CDR3 coding DNA: TGTGCCAGCAGGACCGCCAGGGGAAGCTCCTACGAGCAGTACTTC. Its protein product is CASRTARGSSYEQYF.

The chain links TRBV10-1 to TRBJ2-1; 10 bases map to TRBD2. Germline CDR1 WNHNN, CDR2 SYGVQD (reference sequence). This CDR3 contains 15 residues. The V segment lost 6 bases and the J segment 5 bases; nucleotides outside the gene matches: 7. Here the CDR3 reads CASSGSGGANNEQFF. The CDR3 DNA sequence: TGCGCCAGCAGCGGCAGCGGGGGGGCCAACAATGAGCAGTTCTTC.

The rearrangement links TRBV7-9 to TRBJ1-1; TRBD1 matches at 8 bases. V lost 4 bases to trimming and J lost 7 bases; unmatched junction nucleotides: 2. The CDR3 length is 12 residues. Germline CDR1 reads SEHNR; CDR2 reads FQNEAQ (reference sequence). CDR3: CASSSQGVEAFF. The CDR3 DNA is TGTGCCAGCAGCTCACAGGGGGTTGAAGCTTTCTTT.

V gene TRBV6-5 combines with J gene TRBJ1-4; D is uncertain. V was trimmed by 0 bases and J by 8 bases, leaving 13 bases between them. The CDR3 is 15 amino acids. Germline assignment: CDR1 MNHEY and CDR2 SVGAGI. CDR3 loop: CASSYSQQPGEKLFF. CDR3 DNA sequence: TGTGCCAGCAGTTACTCACAGCAACCGGGGGAAAAACTGTTTTTT.

V and J are TRBV5-1 and TRBJ2-7; 7 bases are shared with TRBD2. The CDR3 is 15 residues long. CDR1 and CDR2 (germline): SGHRS, YFSETQ. V shed 3 bases, J shed 1 base, and the junction held 7 bases outside the gene matches. The CDR3: CASSYEGRGSYEQYF. In nucleotides, the CDR3 is TGCGCCAGCAGCTATGAGGGGAGGGGATCCTACGAGCAGTACTTC.

The chain combines TRBV5-5 with TRBJ2-1; D possibly corresponds to TRBD2 (6 bases). Germline values: CDR1 SGHKS, CDR2 YYEKEE (reference sequence). Trimming cost V 3 bases and J 13 bases, with 17 bases left between them. CDR3 length: 13 amino acids. CDR3 residues: CASSSFSGVEQFF. For the CDR3, the DNA is TGTGCCAGCAGCTCGTTCTCGGGGGTTGAACAGTTCTTC.

The chain couples TRBV27 to TRBJ2-7, with 13 bases fitting TRBD2. This CDR3 contains 16 residues. The V segment lost 5 bases and the J segment 0 bases; nucleotides outside the gene matches: 4. Germline CDR1 and CDR2: MNHEY and SMNVEV (reference sequence). This CDR3 reads CASSTWTSGSSYEQYF. The DNA for the CDR3 is TGTGCCAGCAGTACCTGGACTAGCGGGAGCTCCTACGAGCAGTACTTC.

This rearrangement joins TRBV2 to TRBJ2-2; the D gene is possibly TRBD1 (7 bases). V lost 5 bases and J 6 bases, leaving 16 bases between the germline ends. The germline V gene encodes CDR1 SNHLY and CDR2 FYNNEI. The CDR3 has 15 residues. DNA for the CDR3: TGTGCCAGCAGTCGGAGGGGGCCGGCCCCCGGGGAGCTGTTTTTT. Translating it yields CASSRRGPAPGELFF.

On this clone itself: The junction shows a germline mismatch at one end, possibly a read error. The chain has TRBV6-1 and TRBJ1-2, with 7 bases identical to TRBD1. Germline CDR1 reads MNHNS; CDR2 reads SASEGT. CDR3 length: 13 amino acids. CDR3 in amino acids: CASPSIGTVSTIF. For the CDR3, the DNA is TGTGCCAGCCCGTCTATCGGGACAGTATCCACTATCTTC.

V usage is TRBV7-6 and J usage is TRBJ1-6; tentatively, D is TRBD1 (5 bases). This CDR3 is 17 amino acids long. Germline values: CDR1 SGHVS, CDR2 FNYEAQ. Trimming left V 1 base short and J 8 bases short, with 18 bases between. The CDR3 protein is CASSLDGWGTPYSPLHF. CDR3 nucleotides: TGTGCCAGCAGCTTAGACGGCTGGGGCACTCCCTATTCACCCCTCCACTTT.

This chain connects TRBV2 to TRBJ1-1; D ambiguous. V lost 0 bases to trimming and J lost 0 bases, with 11 bases between them. The germline CDR1 and CDR2 sequences are SNHLY and FYNNEI. CDR3 length: 16 amino acids. The CDR3 loop is CASSEANEGLNTEAFF. CDR3 DNA: TGTGCCAGCAGTGAAGCGAATGAGGGATTGAACACTGAAGCTTTCTTT.

This chain links TRBV9 with TRBJ1-1, with D possibly TRBD1 on 6 matching bases. V was cut by 3 bases and J by 1 base, with 13 bases left in between. CDR3 length equals 15 residues. From germline, CDR1 is SGDLS and CDR2 YYNGEE. Here the CDR3 reads CASSGGGDTNTEAFF. In nucleotides, the CDR3 is TGTGCCAGCAGCGGTGGGGGGGACACGAACACTGAAGCTTTCTTT.

The chain couples TRBV9 to TRBJ2-5, with 13 positions matching TRBD2. CDR3 length equals 15 residues. Germline values: CDR1 SGDLS, CDR2 YYNGEE. The ends lost 5 bases at V and 6 bases at J; junction bases unmatched: 7. The CDR3 sequence: CASRPTSGGWKTQYF. The CDR3 DNA follows: TGTGCCAGCAGGCCGACTAGCGGGGGGTGGAAGACCCAGTACTTC.

The chain joins TRBV5-1 to TRBJ1-2; 9 nucleotides agree with TRBD1. This CDR3 contains 15 residues. V lost 5 bases and J lost 7; bases outside the gene matches: 12. Germline CDR1 and CDR2: SGHRS and YFSETQ. The CDR3 loop is CASRENLGQGVGYTF. CDR3 nucleotide sequence: TGCGCCAGCAGAGAAAACCTGGGACAGGGAGTTGGCTACACCTTC.

The V and J genes are TRBV19 and TRBJ1-4; 7 nucleotides match TRBD1. Trimming at V came to 4 bases and at J to 8 bases, leaving 7 bases not matched to a gene. Germline assignment: CDR1 LNHDA and CDR2 SQIVND (reference sequence). This CDR3 spans 14 amino acids. CDR3 coding DNA: TGTGCCAGTAGTAAATGGGGACAGAAGGAAAAACTGTTTTTT. Translating gives CASSKWGQKEKLFF.